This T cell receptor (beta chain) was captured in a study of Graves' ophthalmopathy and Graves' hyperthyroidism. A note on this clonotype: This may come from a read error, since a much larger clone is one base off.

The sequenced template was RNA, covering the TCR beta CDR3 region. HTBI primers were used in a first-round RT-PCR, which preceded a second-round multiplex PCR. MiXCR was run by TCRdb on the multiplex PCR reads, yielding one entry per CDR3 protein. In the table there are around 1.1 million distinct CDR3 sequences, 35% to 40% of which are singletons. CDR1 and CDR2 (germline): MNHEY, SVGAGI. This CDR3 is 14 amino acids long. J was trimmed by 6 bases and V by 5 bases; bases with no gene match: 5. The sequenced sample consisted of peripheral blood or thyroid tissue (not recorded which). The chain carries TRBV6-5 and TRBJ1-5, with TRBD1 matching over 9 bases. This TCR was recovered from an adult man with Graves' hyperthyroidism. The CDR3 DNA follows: TGTGCCAGCAGTGAAGGACAGGGGCTTCAGCCCCAGCATTTT. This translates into CASSEGQGLQPQHF.